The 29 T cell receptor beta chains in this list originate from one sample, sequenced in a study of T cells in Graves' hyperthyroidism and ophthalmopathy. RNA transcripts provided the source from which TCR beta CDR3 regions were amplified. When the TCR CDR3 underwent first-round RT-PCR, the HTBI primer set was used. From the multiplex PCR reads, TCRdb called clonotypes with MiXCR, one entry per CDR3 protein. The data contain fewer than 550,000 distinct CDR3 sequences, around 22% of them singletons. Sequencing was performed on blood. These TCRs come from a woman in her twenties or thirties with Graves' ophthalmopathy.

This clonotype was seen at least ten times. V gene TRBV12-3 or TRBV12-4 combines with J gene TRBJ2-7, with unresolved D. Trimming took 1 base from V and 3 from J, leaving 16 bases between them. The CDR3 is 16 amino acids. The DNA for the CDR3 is TGTGCCAGCAGTTTAGTGATCCGCGGAACCGACTACGAGCAGTACTTC. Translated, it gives CASSLVIRGTDYEQYF.

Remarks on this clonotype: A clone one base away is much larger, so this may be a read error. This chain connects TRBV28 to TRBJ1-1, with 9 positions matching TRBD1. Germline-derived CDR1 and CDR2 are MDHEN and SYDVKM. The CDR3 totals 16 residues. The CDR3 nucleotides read TGTGCCAGCAGTTTCATACCGGGACAGGGTCGGGCTGAAGCTTGCTTT. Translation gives CASSFIPGQGRAEACF.

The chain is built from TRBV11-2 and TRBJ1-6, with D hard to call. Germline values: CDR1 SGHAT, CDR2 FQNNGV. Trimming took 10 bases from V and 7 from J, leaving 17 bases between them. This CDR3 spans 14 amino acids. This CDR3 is CATSNLGINSPLHF. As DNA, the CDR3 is TGTGCCACCTCAAACCTGGGTATCAATTCACCCCTCCACTTT.

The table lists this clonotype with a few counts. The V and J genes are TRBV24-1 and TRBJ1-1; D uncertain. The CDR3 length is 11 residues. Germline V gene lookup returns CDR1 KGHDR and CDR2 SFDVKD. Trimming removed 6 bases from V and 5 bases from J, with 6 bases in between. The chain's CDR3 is CATSSSTEAFF. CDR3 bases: TGTGCCACCAGTTCCTCGACTGAAGCTTTCTTT.

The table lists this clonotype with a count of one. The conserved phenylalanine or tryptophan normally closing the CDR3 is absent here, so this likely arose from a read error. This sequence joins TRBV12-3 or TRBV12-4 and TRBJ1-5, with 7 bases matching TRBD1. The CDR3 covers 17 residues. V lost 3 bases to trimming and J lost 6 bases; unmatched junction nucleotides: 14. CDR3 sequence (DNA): TGTGCCAGCAGTTTTGGTAGAGGGGGCCTTTTCGGTCAGCCCCAGCATTCT. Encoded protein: CASSFGRGGLFGQPQHS.

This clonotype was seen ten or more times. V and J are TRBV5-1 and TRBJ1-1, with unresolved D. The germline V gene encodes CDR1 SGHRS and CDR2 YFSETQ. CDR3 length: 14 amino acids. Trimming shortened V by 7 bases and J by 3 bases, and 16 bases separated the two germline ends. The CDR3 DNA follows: TGCGCCAGCTCTCTCGGGGTGTCCGACACTGAAGCTTTCTTT. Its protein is CASSLGVSDTEAFF. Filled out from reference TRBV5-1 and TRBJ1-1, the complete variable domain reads KAGVTQTPRYLIKTRGQQVTLSCSPISGHRSVSWYQQTPGQGLQFLFEYFSETQRNKGNFPGRFSGRQFSNSRSEMNVSTLELGDSALYLCASSLGVSDTEAFFGQGTRLTVV.

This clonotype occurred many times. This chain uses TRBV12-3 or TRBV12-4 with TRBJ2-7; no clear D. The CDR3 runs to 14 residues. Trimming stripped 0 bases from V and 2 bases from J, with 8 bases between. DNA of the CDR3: TGTGCCAGCAGTTTAGCGCTAACAACCTACGAGCAGTACTTC. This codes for CASSLALTTYEQYF.

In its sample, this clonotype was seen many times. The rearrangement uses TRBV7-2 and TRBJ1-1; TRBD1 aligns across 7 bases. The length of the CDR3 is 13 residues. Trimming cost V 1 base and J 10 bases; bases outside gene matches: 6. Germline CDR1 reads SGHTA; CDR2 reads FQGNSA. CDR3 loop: CASSLETGRVAFF. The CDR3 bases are TGTGCCAGCAGCTTAGAGACAGGGCGAGTAGCTTTCTTT.

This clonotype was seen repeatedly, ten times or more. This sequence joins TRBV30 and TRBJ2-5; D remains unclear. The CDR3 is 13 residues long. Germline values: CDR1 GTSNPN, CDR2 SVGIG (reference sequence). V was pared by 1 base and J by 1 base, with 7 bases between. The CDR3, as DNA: TGTGCCTGGAGTGACAGCTCCCAAGAGACCCAGTACTTC. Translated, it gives CAWSDSSQETQYF.

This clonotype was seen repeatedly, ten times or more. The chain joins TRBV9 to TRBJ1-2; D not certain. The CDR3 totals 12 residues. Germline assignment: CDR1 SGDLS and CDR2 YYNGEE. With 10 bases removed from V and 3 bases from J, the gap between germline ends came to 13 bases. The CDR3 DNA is TGTGCCTCGGCGAGAGACTACTATGGCTACACCTTC. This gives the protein CASARDYYGYTF. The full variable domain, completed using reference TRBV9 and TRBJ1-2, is DSGVTQTPKHLITATGQRVTLRCSPRSGDLSVYWYQQSLDQGLQFLIQYYNGEERAKGNILERFSAQQFPDLHSELNLSSLELGDSALYFCASARDYYGYTFGSGTRLTVV.

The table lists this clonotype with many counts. As DNA, the CDR3 is TGTGCCAGTGACGGTGGCCGCCGCTATGGCTACACCTTC. Translation: CASDGGRRYGYTF. This rearrangement joins TRBV19 to TRBJ1-2, with no clear D. Trimming took off 8 bases at V and 4 bases at J, with 14 bases between the two ends. This CDR3 comprises 13 residues. The germline V gene encodes CDR1 LNHDA and CDR2 SQIVND (reference sequence). The whole variable domain, remainder taken from reference TRBV19 and TRBJ1-2, is DGGITQSPKYLFRKEGQNVTLSCEQNLNHDAMYWYRQDPGQGLRLIYYSQIVNDFQKGDIAEGYSVSREKKESFPLTVTSAQKNPTAFYLCASDGGRRYGYTFGSGTRLTVV.

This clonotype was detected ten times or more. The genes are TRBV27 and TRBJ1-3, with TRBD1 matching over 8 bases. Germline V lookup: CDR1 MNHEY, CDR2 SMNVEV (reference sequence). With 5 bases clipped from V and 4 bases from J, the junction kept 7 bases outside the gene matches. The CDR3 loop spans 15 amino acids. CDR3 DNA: TGTGCCAGCAGTGCGACAGGGGCGGGCGGAAACACCATATATTTT. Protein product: CASSATGAGGNTIYF.

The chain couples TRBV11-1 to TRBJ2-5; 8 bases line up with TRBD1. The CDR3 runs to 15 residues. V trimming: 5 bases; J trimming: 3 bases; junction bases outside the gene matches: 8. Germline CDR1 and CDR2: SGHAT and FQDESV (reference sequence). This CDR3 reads CASSPPRTGKETQYF. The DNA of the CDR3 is TGTGCCAGCAGCCCCCCCAGGACAGGGAAAGAGACCCAGTACTTC.

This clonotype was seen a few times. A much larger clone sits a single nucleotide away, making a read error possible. CDR3 amino acids: CASSPGDYTGGLFF. The DNA for the CDR3 is TGTGCCAGCAGCCCCGGGGACTACACCGGGGGGCTGTTTTTT. V is TRBV7-3 and J is TRBJ2-2; 7 bases agree with TRBD2. CDR3 size: 14 residues. Germline V gene data show CDR1 as SGHTA and CDR2 as FQGTGA.

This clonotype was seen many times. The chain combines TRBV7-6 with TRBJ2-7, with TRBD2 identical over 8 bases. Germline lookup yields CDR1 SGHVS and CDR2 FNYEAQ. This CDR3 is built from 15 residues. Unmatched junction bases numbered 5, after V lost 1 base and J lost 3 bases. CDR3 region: CASSLGLAGFYEQYF. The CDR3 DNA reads TGTGCCAGCAGCTTAGGGCTAGCGGGCTTCTACGAGCAGTACTTC.

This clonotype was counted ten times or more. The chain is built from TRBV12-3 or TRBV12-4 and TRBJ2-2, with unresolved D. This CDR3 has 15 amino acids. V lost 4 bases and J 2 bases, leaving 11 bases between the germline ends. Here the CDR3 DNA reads TGTGCCAGCAGTTCTTTTGGGTTAAACACCGGGGAGCTGTTTTTT. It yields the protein CASSSFGLNTGELFF.

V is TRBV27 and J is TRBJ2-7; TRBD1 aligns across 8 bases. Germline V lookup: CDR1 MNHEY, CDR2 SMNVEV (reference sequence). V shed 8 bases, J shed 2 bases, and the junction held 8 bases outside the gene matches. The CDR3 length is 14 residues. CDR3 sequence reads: CASGIQGAPYEQYF. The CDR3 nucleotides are TGTGCCAGCGGAATCCAGGGGGCTCCCTACGAGCAGTACTTC.

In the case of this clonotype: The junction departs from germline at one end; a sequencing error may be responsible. The CDR3 DNA sequence: TGTGCCACCAGTGTGTTTGGGGGTGAGACGGAGGACTTC. It translates to CATSVFGGETEDF. This chain connects TRBV15 to TRBJ2-5, with D tentatively TRBD1 or TRBD2 (5 bases each). From germline, CDR1 is LNHNV and CDR2 YYDKDF (reference sequence). The CDR3 is 13 amino acids.

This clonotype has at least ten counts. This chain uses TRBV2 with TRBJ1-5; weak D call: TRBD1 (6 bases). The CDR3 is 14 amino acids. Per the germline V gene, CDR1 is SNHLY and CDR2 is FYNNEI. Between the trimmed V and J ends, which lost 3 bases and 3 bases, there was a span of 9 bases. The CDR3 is CASSDTGNNQPQHF. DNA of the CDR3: TGTGCCAGCAGTGATACAGGGAACAATCAGCCCCAGCATTTT.

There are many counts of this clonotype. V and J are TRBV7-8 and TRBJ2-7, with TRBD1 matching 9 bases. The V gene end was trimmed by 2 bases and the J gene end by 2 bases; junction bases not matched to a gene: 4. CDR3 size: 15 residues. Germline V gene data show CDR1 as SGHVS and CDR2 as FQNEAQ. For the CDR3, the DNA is TGTGCCAGCAGCTTAAGGACAGGGGTTACCTACGAGCAGTACTTC. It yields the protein CASSLRTGVTYEQYF. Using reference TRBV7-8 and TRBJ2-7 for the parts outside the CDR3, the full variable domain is GAGVSQSPRYKVAKRGQDVALRCDPISGHVSLFWYQQALGQGPEFLTYFQNEAQLDKSGLPSDRFFAERPEGSVSTLKIQRTQQEDSAVYLCASSLRTGVTYEQYFGPGTRLTVT.

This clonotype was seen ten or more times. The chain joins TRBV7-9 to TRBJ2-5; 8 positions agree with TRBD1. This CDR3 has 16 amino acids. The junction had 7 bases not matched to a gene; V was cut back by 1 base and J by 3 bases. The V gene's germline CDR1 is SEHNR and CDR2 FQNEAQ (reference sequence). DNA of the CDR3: TGTGCCAGCAGCTTAGGCGGCAGGGGGCCCGAAGAGACCCAGTACTTC. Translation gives CASSLGGRGPEETQYF.

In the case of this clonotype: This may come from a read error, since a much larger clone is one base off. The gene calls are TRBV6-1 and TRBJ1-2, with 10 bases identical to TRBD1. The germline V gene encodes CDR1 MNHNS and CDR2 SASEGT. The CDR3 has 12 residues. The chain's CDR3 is CASRQGAYGYIF. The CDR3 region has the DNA TGTGCCTCGAGACAGGGGGCATATGGCTACATCTTC.

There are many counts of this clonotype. CDR3 sequence reads: CASSYIGATGSYEQYF. Here the CDR3 DNA reads TGTGCCAGCAGTTATATAGGGGCGACAGGATCCTACGAGCAGTACTTC. V is TRBV6-2 or TRBV6-3 and J is TRBJ2-7; weak D call: TRBD1 (6 bases). The CDR3 spans 16 residues. Germline V gives CDR1 MNHEY, CDR2 SVGEGT. The V end was cut by 3 bases, the J end by 1 base, with 16 bases between.

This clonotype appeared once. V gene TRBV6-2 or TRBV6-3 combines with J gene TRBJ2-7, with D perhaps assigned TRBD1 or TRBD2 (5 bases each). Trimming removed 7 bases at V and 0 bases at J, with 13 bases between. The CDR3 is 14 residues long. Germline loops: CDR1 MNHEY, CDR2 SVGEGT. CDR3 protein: CASKRGSSSYEQYF. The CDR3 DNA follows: TGTGCCAGCAAGAGGGGATCGAGCTCCTACGAGCAGTACTTC.

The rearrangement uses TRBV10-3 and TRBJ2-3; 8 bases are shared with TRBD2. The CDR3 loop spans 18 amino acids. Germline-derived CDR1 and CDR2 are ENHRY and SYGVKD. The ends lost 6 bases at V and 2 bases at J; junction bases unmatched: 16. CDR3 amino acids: CAISGGAFGDTHTDTQYF. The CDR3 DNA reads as TGTGCCATCAGCGGGGGGGCCTTTGGTGACACACACACAGATACGCAGTATTTT.

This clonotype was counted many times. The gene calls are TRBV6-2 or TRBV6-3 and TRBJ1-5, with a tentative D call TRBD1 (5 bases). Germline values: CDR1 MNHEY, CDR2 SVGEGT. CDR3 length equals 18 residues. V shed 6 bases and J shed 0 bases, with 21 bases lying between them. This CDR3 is CASSYLWDGYISNQPQHF. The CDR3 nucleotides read TGTGCCAGCAGCTACCTCTGGGACGGCTACATTAGCAATCAGCCCCAGCATTTT.

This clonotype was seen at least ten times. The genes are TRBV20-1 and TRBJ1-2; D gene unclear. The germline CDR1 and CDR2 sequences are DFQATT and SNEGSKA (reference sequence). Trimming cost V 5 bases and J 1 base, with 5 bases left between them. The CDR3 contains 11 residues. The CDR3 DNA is TGCAGTGCTCGGGTTAACTATGGCTACACCTTC. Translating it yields CSARVNYGYTF.

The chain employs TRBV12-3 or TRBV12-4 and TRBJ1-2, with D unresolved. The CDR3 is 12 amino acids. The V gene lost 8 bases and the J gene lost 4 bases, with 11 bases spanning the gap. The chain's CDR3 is CASAQASYGYTF. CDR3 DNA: TGTGCCAGCGCTCAAGCTTCCTATGGCTACACCTTC.

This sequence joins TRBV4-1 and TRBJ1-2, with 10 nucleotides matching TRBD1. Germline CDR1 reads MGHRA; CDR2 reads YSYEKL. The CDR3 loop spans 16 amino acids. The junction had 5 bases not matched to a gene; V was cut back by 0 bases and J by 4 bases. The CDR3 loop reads CASSQDKTGGSYGYTF. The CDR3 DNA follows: TGCGCCAGCAGCCAAGATAAGACAGGGGGCTCCTATGGCTACACCTTC.